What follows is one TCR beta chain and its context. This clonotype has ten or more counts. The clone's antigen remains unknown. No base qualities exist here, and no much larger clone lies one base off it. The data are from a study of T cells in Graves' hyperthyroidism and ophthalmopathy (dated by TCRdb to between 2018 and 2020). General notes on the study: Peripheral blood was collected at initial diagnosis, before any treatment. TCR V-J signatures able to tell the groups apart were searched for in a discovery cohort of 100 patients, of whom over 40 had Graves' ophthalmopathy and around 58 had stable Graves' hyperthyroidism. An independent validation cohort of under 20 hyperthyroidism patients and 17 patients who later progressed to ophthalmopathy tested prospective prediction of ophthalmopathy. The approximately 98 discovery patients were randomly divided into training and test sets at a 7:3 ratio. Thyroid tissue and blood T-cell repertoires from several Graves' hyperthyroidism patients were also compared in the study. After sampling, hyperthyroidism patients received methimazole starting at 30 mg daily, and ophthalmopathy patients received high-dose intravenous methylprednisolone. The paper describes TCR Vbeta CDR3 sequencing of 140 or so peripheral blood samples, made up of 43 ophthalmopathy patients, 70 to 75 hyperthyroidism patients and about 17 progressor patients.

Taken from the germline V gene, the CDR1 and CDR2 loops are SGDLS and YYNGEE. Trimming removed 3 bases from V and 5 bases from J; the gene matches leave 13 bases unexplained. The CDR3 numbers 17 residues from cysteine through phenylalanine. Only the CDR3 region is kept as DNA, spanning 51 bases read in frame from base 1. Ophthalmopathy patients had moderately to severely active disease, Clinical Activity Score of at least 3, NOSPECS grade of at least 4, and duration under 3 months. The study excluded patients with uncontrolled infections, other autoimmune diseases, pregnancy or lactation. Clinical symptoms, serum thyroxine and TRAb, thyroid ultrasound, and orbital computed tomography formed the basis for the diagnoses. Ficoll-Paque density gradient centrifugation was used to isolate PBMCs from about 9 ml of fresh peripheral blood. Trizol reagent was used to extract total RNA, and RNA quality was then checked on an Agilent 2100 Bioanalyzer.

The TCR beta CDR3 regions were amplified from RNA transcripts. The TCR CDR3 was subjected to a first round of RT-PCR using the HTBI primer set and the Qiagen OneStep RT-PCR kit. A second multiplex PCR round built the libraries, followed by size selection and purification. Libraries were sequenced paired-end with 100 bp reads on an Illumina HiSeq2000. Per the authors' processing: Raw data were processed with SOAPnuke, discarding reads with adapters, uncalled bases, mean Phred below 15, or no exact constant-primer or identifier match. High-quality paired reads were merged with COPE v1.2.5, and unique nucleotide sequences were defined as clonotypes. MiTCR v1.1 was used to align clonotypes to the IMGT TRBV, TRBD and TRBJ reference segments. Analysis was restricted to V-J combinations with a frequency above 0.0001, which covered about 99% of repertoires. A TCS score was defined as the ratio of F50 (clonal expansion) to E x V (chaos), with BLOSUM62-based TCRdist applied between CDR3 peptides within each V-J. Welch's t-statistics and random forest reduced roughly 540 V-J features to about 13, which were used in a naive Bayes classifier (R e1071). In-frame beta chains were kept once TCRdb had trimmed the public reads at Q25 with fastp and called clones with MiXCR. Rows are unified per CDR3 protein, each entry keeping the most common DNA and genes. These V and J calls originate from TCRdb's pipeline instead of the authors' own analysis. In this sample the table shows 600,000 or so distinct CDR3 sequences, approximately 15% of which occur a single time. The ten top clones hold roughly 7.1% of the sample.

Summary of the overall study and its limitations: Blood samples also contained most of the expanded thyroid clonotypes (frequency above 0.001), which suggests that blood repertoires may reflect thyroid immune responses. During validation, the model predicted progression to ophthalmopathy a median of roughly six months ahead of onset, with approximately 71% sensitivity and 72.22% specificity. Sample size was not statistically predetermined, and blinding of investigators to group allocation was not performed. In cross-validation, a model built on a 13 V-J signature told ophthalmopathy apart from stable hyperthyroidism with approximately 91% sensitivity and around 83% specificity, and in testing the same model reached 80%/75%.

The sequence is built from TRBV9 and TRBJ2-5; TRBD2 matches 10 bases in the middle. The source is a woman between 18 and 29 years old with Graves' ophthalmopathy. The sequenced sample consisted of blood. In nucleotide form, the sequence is TGTGCCAGCAGCGCCGGACTAGCGGAGACATTGGTTGAGACCCAGTACTTC. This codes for CASSAGLAETLVETQYF.